These 12 T cell receptor beta chains came from one sample sequenced in a study of memory CD4+ T cells and cytomegalovirus serostatus. The data were produced by immunoSEQ multiplex PCR, yet TCRdb's version contains in-frame clones alone and is incomplete. The data hold about 50,000 clones, with roughly four fifths observed a single time. The sort gate was single viable CD3+CD4+CD8-CD45RO+ cells for memory CD4+ T cells. The sample taken for sequencing was memory CD4+ T cells from blood. These receptor sequences come from an adult in good health and CMV-seronegative.

The sample holds one count of this clone. The chain recombines TRBV6-1 with TRBJ2-5, with D perhaps matching TRBD1 (6 bases). V lost 10 bases, J lost 1 base, and 13 bases lay in between. The CDR3 is made up of 13 amino acids. The germline V gene has CDR1 MNHNS and CDR2 SASEGT. The CDR3 is CATTTGSQETQYF. The CDR3 DNA sequence: TGTGCCACCACAACAGGGTCCCAAGAGACCCAGTACTTC.

The chain joins TRBV5-4 to TRBJ2-7, with TRBD1 matching over 9 bases. This CDR3 has 14 amino acids. Per germline, CDR1 SGHNT and CDR2 YYREEE (reference sequence). V lost 5 bases to trimming and J lost 5 bases; unmatched junction nucleotides: 8. The chain's CDR3 is CASSPRDREHEQYF. The CDR3 DNA is TGTGCCAGCAGTCCCCGGGACAGGGAACACGAGCAGTACTTC.

This clone occurred once. CDR3 DNA: TGCGCCATCCTGGAGGACAGCTCCTACGAGCAGTACTTC. It is translated as CAILEDSSYEQYF. The J gene is TRBJ2-7, the V gene TRBV5-1; possibly TRBD1 for D (6 bases). Germline lookup yields CDR1 SGHRS and CDR2 YFSETQ. Between the trimmed V and J ends, which lost 9 bases and 0 bases, there was a span of 13 bases. The CDR3 has 13 residues.

This chain connects TRBV11-2 to TRBJ2-1, with D possibly TRBD1 on 6 matching bases. The CDR3 length is 14 residues. In germline, CDR1 is SGHAT, CDR2 FQNNGV. V lost 2 bases to trimming and J lost 5 bases, with 10 bases between them. CDR3 in amino acids: CASSLRTANNEQFF. Written as DNA, the CDR3 is TGTGCCAGCAGCTTAAGGACAGCAAACAATGAGCAGTTCTTC.

The rearrangement uses TRBV18 and TRBJ1-2; no firm D call. The V and J ends lost 5 bases and 4 bases respectively, with 11 bases between them. The length of the CDR3 is 13 residues. Germline loops: CDR1 KGHSH, CDR2 LQKENI. The chain's CDR3 is CASSTTGLYGYTF. In DNA form, the CDR3 reads TGTGCCAGCTCAACAACGGGTCTCTATGGCTACACCTTC.

The chain links TRBV7-2 to TRBJ1-2, with D unresolved. Germline lookup yields CDR1 SGHTA and CDR2 FQGNSA. V was shortened by 8 bases and J by 7 bases, with 17 bases between the two germline ends. The CDR3 contains 13 residues. For the CDR3, the DNA is TGTGCCAGCGACTTAGTAAAGGGCGGTGGCTACACCTTC. Translated, it gives CASDLVKGGGYTF.

The rearrangement joins TRBV4-1 to TRBJ1-5, with a possible D match to TRBD1 (5 bases). The germline V gene has CDR1 MGHRA and CDR2 YSYEKL. The V and J ends lost 0 bases and 6 bases respectively, with 15 bases between them. CDR3 length: 16 amino acids. CDR3: CASSQEEGQGRQPQHF. CDR3 nucleotides: TGCGCCAGCAGCCAAGAAGAAGGGCAGGGCCGTCAGCCCCAGCATTTT.

The chain joins TRBV4-2 to TRBJ1-2; D may be TRBD1 (5 bases). V lost 1 base and J lost 1, with 10 bases in between. In germline, CDR1 is LGHNA, CDR2 YNFKEQ. This CDR3 has 15 amino acids. The CDR3 sequence: CASSQGKQVNYGYTF. CDR3 sequence (DNA): TGTGCCAGCAGCCAAGGGAAACAGGTTAACTATGGCTACACCTTC.

The V and J genes are TRBV5-5 and TRBJ1-2; no reliable D call. V lost 5 bases and J lost 3, with 5 bases in between. The germline CDR1 and CDR2 sequences are SGHKS and YYEKEE (reference sequence). This CDR3 has 11 residues. CDR3 in DNA: TGTGCCAGCAGGGATGACTATGGCTACACCTTC. Translated, it gives CASRDDYGYTF.

This chain connects TRBV4-2 to TRBJ1-1; D may be TRBD1 (5 bases). The germline V and J ends were trimmed by 4 bases and 2 bases, with 14 bases remaining between them. Germline V lookup: CDR1 LGHNA, CDR2 YNFKEQ. The CDR3 consists of 15 residues. The CDR3 here is CASSPPTAKNTEAFF. For the CDR3, the DNA is TGTGCCAGCAGCCCTCCGACAGCGAAAAACACTGAAGCTTTCTTT.

The chain joins TRBV6-1 to TRBJ1-2; D uncertain. Germline values: CDR1 MNHNS, CDR2 SASEGT. The CDR3 extends over 13 amino acids. Deletions cut 1 base from V and 7 bases from J, with 10 bases between. The CDR3 loop is CASSEDIMAGYTF. For the CDR3, the DNA is TGTGCCAGCAGTGAAGATATAATGGCTGGCTACACCTTC.

CDR3 in amino acids: CASSIQAVRGPETQYF. The CDR3, as DNA: TGTGCCAGTAGTATCCAGGCGGTCCGGGGTCCGGAGACCCAGTACTTC. The rearrangement uses TRBV19 and TRBJ2-5; a weak D match, TRBD2 (5 bases). V was shortened by 3 bases and J by 5 bases, with 19 bases between the two germline ends. Germline V gene data show CDR1 as LNHDA and CDR2 as SQIVND (reference sequence). The CDR3 has 16 residues.